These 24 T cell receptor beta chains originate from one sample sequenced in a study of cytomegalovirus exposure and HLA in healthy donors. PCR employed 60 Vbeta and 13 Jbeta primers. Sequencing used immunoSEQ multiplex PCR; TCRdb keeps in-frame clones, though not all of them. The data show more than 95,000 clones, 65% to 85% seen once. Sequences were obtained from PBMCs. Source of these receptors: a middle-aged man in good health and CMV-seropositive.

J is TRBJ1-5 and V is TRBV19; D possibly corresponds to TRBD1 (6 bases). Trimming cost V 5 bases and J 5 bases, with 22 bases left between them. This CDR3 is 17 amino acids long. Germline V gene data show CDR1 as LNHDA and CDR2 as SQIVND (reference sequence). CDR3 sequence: CASSDPGAPTGYQPQHF. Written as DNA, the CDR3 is TGTGCCAGTAGTGACCCAGGGGCTCCTACGGGGTATCAGCCCCAGCATTTT.

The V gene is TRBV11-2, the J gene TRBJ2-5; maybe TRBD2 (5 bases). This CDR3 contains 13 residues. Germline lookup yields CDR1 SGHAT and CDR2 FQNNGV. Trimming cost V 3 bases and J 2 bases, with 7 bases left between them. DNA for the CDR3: TGTGCCAGCAGCTTGGGAGCACAAGAGACCCAGTACTTC. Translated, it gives CASSLGAQETQYF.

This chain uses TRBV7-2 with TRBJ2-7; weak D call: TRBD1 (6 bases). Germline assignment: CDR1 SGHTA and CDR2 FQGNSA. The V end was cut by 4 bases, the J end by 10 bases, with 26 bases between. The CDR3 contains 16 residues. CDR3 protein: CASSSQGGRLSALQYF. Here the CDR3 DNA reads TGTGCCAGCAGCTCTCAAGGGGGTAGGTTAAGTGCCCTTCAGTACTTC.

The CDR3 loop reads CASSLDREGIYEQYF. CDR3 DNA sequence: TGTGCCAGCAGCTTAGACAGGGAGGGGATCTACGAGCAGTACTTC. The chain links TRBV7-8 to TRBJ2-7; D is possibly TRBD2 (7 bases). This CDR3 is built from 15 residues. CDR1 is SGHVS, CDR2 FQNEAQ, per germline. The ends were cut back, 1 base at V and 3 bases at J, with 13 bases in the middle.

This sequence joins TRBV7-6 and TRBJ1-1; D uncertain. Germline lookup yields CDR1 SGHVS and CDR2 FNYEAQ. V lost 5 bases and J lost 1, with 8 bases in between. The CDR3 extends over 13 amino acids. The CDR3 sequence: CASSIGGNTEAFF. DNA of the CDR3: TGTGCCAGCAGCATCGGAGGGAACACTGAAGCTTTCTTT. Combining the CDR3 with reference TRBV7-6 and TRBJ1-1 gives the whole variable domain GAGVSQSPRYKVTKRGQDVALRCDPISGHVSLYWYRQALGQGPEFLTYFNYEAQQDKSGLPNDRFSAERPEGSISTLTIQRTEQRDSAMYRCASSIGGNTEAFFGQGTRLTVV.

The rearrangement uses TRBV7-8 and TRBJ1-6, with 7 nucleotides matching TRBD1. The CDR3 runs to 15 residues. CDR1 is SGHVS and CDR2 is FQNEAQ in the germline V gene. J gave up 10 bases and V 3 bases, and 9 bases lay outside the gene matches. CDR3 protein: CASSFTTGTRSPLHF. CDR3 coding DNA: TGTGCCAGCAGCTTTACGACAGGGACGAGATCACCCCTCCACTTT.

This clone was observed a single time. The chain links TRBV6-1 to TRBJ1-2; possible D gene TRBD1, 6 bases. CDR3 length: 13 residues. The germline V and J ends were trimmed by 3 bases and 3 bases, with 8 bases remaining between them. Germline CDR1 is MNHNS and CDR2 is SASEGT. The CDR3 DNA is TGTGCCAGCAGTGAGCAGGGGCACTATGGCTACACCTTC. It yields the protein CASSEQGHYGYTF.

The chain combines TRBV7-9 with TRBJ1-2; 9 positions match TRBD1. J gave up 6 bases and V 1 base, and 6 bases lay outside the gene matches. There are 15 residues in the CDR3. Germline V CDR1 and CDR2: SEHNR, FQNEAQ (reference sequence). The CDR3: CASSLEGGQGHGYTF. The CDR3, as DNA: TGTGCCAGCAGCTTAGAGGGAGGACAGGGGCATGGCTACACCTTC.

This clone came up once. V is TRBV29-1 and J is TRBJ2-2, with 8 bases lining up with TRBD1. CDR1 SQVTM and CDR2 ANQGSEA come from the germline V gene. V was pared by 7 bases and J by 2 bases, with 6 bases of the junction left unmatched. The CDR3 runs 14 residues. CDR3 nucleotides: TGCAGCGCTGGGGACAGGAGAAACACCGGGGAGCTGTTTTTT. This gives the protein CSAGDRRNTGELFF.

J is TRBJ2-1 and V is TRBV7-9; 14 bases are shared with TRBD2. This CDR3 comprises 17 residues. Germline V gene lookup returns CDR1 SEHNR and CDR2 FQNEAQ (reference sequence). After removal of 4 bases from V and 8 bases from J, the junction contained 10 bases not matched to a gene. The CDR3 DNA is TGTGCCAGCAGCTCCCCGACTAGCGGGGGGGCCATCCATGAGCAGTTCTTC. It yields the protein CASSSPTSGGAIHEQFF.

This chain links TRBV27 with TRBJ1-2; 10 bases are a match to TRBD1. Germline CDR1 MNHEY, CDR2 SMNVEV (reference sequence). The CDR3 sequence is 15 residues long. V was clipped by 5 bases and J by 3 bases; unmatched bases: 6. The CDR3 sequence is CASSPGQGDHYGYTF. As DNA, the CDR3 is TGTGCCAGCAGTCCAGGACAGGGGGATCACTATGGCTACACCTTC.

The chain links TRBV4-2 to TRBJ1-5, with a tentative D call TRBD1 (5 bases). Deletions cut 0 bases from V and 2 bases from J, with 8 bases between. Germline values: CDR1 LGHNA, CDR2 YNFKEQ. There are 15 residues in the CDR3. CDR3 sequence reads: CASSQEGGGNQPQHF. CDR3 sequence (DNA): TGTGCCAGCAGCCAAGAAGGAGGGGGCAATCAGCCCCAGCATTTT.

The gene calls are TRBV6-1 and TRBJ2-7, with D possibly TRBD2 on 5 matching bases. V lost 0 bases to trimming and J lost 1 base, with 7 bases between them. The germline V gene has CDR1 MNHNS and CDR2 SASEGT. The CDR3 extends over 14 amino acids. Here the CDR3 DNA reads TGTGCCAGCAGTGAAGCAGGAGGATCCTACGAGCAGTACTTC. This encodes CASSEAGGSYEQYF.

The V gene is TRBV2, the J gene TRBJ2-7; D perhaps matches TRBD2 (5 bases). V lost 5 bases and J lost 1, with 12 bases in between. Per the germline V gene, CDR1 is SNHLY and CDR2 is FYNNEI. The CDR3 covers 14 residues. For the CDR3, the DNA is TGTGCCAGCAGTTCAGAGCGGAGATCCTACGAGCAGTACTTC. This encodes CASSSERRSYEQYF.

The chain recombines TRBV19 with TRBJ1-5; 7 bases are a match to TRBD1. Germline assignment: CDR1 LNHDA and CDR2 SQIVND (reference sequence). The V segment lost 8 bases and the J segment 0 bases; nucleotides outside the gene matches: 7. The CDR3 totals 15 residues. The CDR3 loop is CASLEGAPSNQPQHF. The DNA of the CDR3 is TGTGCCAGTCTGGAGGGGGCCCCTAGCAATCAGCCCCAGCATTTT.

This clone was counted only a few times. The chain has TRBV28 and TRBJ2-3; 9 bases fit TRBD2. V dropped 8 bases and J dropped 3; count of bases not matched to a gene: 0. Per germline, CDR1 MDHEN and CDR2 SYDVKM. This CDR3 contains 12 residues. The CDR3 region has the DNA TGTGCCAGCGCGGGGGGGACAGATACGCAGTATTTT. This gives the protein CASAGGTDTQYF.

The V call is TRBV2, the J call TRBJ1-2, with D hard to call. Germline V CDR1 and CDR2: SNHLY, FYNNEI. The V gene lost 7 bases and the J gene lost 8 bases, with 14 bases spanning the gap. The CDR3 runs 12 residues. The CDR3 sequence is CASIPEGSGYTF. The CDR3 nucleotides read TGTGCCAGCATCCCCGAGGGAAGCGGCTACACCTTC. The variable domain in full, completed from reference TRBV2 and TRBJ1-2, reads EPEVTQTPSHQVTQMGQEVILRCVPISNHLYFYWYRQILGQKVEFLVSFYNNEISEKSEIFDDQFSVERPDGSNFTLKIRSTKLEDSAMYFCASIPEGSGYTFGSGTRLTVV.

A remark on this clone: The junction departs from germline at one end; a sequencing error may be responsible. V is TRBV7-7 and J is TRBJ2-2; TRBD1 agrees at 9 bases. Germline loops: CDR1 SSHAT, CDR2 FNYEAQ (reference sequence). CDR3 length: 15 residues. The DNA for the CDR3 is TGTGCTAGCAGCCCACAGGGGGCGGGGACCGGGGAGCTGTTTTTT. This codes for CASSPQGAGTGELFF. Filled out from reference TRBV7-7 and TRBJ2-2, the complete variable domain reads GAGVSQSPRYKVTKRGQDVTLRCDPISSHATLYWYQQALGQGPEFLTYFNYEAQPDKSGLPSDRFSAERPEGSISTLTIQRTEQRDSAMYRCASSPQGAGTGELFFGEGSRLTVL.

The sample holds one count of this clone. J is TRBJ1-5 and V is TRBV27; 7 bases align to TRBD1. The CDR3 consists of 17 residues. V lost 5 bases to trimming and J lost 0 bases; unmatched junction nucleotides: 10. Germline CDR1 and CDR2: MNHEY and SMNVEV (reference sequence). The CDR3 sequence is CASSPQPGQSSNQPQHF. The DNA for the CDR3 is TGTGCCAGCAGTCCTCAACCGGGACAGAGTAGCAATCAGCCCCAGCATTTT.

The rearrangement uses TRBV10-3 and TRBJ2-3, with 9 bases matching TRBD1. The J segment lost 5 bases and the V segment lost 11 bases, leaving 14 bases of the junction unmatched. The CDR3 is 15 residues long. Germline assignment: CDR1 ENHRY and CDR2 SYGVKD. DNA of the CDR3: TGTGCCTCCAGAAACCGGGACAGGGATCGAGATACGCAGTATTTT. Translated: CASRNRDRDRDTQYF.

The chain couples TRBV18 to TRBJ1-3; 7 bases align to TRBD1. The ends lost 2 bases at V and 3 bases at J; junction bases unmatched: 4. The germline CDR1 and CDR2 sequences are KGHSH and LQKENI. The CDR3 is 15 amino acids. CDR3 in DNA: TGTGCCAGCTCACCAAACAGGGGAAATGGAAACACCATATATTTT. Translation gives CASSPNRGNGNTIYF.

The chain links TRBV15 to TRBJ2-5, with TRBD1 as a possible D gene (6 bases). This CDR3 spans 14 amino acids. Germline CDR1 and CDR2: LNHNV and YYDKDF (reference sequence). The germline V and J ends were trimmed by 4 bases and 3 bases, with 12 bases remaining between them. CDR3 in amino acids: CATSTGTLKETQYF. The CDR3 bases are TGTGCCACCAGCACAGGGACACTTAAAGAGACCCAGTACTTC.

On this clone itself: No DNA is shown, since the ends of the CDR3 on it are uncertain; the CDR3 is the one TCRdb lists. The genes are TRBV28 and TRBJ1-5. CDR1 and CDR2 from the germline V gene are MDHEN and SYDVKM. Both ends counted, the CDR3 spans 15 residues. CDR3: CASSSSGPAGQPQHF.

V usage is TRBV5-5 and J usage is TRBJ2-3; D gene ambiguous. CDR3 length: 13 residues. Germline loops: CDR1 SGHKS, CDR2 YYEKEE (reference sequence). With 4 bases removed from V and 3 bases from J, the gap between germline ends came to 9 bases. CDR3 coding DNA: TGTGCCAGCAGCCCCTCCCTTACAGATACGCAGTATTTT. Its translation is CASSPSLTDTQYF. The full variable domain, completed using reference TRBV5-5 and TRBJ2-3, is DAGVTQSPTHLIKTRGQQVTLRCSPISGHKSVSWYQQVLGQGPQFIFQYYEKEERGRGNFPDRFSARQFPNYSSELNVNALLLGDSALYLCASSPSLTDTQYFGPGTRLTVL.